This record covers a single T cell receptor beta chain. Its target is not known. This entry belongs to a study of T cells after yellow fever vaccination. The wider study: Libraries from low-cell-number fractions were prepared with the SMART-Seq v4 Ultra Low Input RNA kit.

The authors made TCR cDNA by 5'RACE template switching, adding a universal primer site and UMIs. TCRdb analysed the 5' RACE reads with MiXCR anew, one entry per CDR3 protein. Of some 300,000 distinct CDR3 sequences listed, around 8.6% are singletons. Points from the study as a whole: Bulk-population clonotypes that are abundant could appear as contaminants in FACS-sorted repertoires. Reappearance after the booster was observed for most primary-vaccination clones (more than 95% CD4, roughly 90% CD8).

The receptor's source is a man younger than 30 who received the YFV17D yellow fever vaccine. Specimen: CD4+ T cells sorted from PBMCs, collected 5 days after the yellow fever booster vaccination.

CDR3 DNA: TGTGCCAGCAGTTTTTGGGACAGGGCGTTAAAACTCTCCTACGAGCAGTACTTC. It codes for CASSFWDRALKLSYEQYF. The genes are TRBV12-3 or TRBV12-4 and TRBJ2-7, with 9 bases identical to TRBD1. This CDR3 has 18 residues. J lost 0 bases, V lost 3 bases, and 12 bases had no gene match.